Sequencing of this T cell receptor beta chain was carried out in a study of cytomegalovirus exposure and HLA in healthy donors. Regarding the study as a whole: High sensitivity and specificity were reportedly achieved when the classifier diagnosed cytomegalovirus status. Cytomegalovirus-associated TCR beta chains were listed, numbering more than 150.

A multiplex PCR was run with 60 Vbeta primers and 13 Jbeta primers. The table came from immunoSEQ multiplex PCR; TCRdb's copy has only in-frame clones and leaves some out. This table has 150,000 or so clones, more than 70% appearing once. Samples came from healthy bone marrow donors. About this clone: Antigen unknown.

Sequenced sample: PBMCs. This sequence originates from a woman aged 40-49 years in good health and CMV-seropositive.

The CDR3 nucleotides read TGTGCCTGGAGTCGAAGCGGGAGGATTACCAAAAACATTCAGTACTTC. Its protein is CAWSRSGRITKNIQYF. The chain has TRBV30 and TRBJ2-4; 9 nucleotides align to TRBD2. With V trimmed by 2 bases and J by 2 bases, 7 bases remained unmatched. This CDR3 spans 16 amino acids. CDR1 GTSNPN and CDR2 SVGIG come from the germline V gene (reference sequence).